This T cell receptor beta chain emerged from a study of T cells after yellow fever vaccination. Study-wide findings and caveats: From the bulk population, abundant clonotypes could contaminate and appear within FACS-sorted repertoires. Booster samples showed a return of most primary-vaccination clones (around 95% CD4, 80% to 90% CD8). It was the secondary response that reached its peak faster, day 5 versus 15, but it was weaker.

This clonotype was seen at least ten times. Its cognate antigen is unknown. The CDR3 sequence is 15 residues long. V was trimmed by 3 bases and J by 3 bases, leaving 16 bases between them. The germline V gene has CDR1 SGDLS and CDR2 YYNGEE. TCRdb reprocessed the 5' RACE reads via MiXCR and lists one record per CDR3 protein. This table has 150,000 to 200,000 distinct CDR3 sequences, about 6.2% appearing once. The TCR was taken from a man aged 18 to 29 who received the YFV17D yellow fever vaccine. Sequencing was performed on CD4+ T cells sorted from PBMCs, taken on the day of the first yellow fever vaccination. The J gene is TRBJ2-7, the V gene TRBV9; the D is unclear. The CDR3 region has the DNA TGTGCCAGCAGCGATTCTTCTAGTTTTAGCTACGAGCAGTACTTC. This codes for CASSDSSSFSYEQYF.